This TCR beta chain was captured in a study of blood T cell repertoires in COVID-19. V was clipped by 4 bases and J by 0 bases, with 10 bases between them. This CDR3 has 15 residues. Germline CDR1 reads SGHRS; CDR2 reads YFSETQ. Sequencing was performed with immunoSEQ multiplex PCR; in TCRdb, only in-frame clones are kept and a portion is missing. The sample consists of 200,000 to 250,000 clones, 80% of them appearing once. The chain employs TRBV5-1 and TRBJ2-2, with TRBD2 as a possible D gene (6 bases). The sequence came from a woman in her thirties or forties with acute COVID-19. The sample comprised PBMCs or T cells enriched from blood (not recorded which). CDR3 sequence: CASSGGITNTGELFF. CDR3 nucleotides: TGCGCCAGCAGCGGCGGGATTACGAACACCGGGGAGCTGTTTTTT. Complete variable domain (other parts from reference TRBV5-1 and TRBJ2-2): KAGVTQTPRYLIKTRGQQVTLSCSPISGHRSVSWYQQTPGQGLQFLFEYFSETQRNKGNFPGRFSGRQFSNSRSEMNVSTLELGDSALYLCASSGGITNTGELFFGEGSRLTVL.